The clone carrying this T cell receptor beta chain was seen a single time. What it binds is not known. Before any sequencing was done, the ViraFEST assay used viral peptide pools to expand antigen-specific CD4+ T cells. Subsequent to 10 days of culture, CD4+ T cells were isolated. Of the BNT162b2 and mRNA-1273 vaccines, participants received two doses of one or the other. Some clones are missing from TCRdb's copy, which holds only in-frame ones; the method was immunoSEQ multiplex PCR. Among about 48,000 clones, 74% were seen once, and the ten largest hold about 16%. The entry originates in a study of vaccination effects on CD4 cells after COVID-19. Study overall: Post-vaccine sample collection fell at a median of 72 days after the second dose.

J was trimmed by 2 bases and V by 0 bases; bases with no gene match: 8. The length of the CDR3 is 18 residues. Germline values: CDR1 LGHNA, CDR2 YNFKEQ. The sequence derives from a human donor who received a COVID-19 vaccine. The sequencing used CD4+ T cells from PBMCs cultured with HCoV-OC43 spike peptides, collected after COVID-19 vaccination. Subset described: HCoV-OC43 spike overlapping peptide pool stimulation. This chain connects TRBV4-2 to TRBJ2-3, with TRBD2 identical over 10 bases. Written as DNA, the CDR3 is TGTGCCAGCAGCCAAGAAGGGTTTAGCGGGAGGAACACAGATACGCAGTATTTT. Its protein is CASSQEGFSGRNTDTQYF.